Following are 5 T cell receptor beta chains from one sample sequenced in a study of identical twins. TCRdb passed the 5' RACE reads through MiXCR, listing each CDR3 protein once. The table has about 190,000 distinct CDR3 sequences, approximately 15% seen once; the top ten hold less than 45%. This same sample was also part of a study on T cells expressing NK-cell markers.

The sequencing input was CD8+ T cells sorted from blood. These receptor sequences come from a woman aged 18-29 years in good health.

V gene TRBV7-9 combines with J gene TRBJ2-5, with D unclear. V was trimmed by 3 bases and J by 1 base, leaving 12 bases between them. This CDR3 contains 15 residues. Germline V CDR1 and CDR2: SEHNR, FQNEAQ (reference sequence). The CDR3 sequence is CASSFSGDAQETQYF. CDR3 in DNA: TGTGCCAGCAGCTTTTCTGGGGATGCCCAAGAGACCCAGTACTTC.

This clonotype was seen repeatedly, ten times or more. J is TRBJ2-7 and V is TRBV12-3 or TRBV12-4; D gene unclear. The germline V and J ends were trimmed by 6 bases and 2 bases, with 14 bases remaining between them. The CDR3 sequence is 14 residues long. This chain's CDR3 is CASSPAWGTYEQYF. Written as DNA, the CDR3 is TGTGCCAGCAGCCCGGCCTGGGGTACCTACGAGCAGTACTTC.

The chain links TRBV6-1 to TRBJ2-5, with D perhaps matching TRBD2 (5 bases). Germline CDR1 is MNHNS and CDR2 is SASEGT. The CDR3 loop spans 13 amino acids. Trimming took 2 bases from V and 5 from J, leaving 9 bases between them. CDR3 DNA sequence: TGTGCCAGCAGTGAAAACGGCGGGGAGACCCAGTACTTC. As protein: CASSENGGETQYF.

This clonotype showed up just a few times. The chain links TRBV5-1 to TRBJ1-1, with D possibly matching TRBD1 (6 bases). The ends were cut back, 4 bases at V and 6 bases at J, with 16 bases in the middle. From germline, CDR1 is SGHRS and CDR2 YFSETQ. The CDR3 is made up of 14 amino acids. CDR3 in amino acids: CASSPPDSRSEAFF. CDR3 nucleotides: TGCGCCAGCAGCCCGCCGGACAGTAGATCTGAAGCTTTCTTT.

The chain recombines TRBV12-3 or TRBV12-4 with TRBJ2-1, with D possibly being TRBD2 (6 bases). V lost 6 bases and J lost 12, with 12 bases in between. The CDR3 is 11 residues long. The CDR3 DNA is TGTGCCAGCAGCATGGACTATTTGCAGTTCTTC. As protein: CASSMDYLQFF.